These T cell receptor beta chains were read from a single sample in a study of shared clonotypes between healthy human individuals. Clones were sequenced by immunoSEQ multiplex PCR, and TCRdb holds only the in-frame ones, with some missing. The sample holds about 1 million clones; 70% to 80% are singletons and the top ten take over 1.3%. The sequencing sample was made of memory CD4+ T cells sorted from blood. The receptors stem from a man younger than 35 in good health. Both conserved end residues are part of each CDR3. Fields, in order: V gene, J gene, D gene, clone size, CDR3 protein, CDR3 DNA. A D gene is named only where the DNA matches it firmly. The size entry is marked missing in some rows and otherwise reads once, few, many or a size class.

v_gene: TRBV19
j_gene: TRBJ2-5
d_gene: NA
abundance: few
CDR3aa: CASSMEETQYF
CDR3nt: TGTGCCAGTAGTATGGAGGAGACCCAGTACTTC

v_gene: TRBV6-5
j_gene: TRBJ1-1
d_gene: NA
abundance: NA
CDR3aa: CASSYSPGERNTEAFF
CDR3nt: TGTGCCAGCAGTTACTCGCCCGGGGAAAGGAACACTGAAGCTTTCTTT

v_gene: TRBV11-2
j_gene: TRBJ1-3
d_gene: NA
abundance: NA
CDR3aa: CASSPAWSSGNTIYF
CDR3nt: TGTGCCAGCAGCCCCGCCTGGAGCTCTGGAAACACCATATATTTT

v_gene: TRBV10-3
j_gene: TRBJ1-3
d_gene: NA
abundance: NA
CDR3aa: CAISESRQSSGNTIYF
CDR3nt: TGTGCCATCAGTGAGTCTAGACAGTCCTCTGGAAACACCATATATTTT

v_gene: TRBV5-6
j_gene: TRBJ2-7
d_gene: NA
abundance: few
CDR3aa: CASSLGALATGEQYF
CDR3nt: TGTGCCAGCAGCTTGGGCGCTCTAGCGACGGGTGAGCAGTACTTC

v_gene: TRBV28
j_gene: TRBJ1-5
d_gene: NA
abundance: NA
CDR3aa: CAASPGPNQPQHF
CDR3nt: TGTGCAGCATCCCCAGGGCCCAATCAGCCCCAGCATTTT

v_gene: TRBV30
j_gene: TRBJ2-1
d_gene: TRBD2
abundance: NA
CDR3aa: CAWSIPSGRYNEQFF
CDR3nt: TGTGCCTGGAGTATTCCTAGCGGGAGGTACAATGAGCAGTTCTTC

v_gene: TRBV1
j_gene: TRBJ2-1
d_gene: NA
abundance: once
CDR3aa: CTSSRLVRSNEQFF
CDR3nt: TGCACCAGCAGCCGACTAGTAAGGTCCAATGAGCAGTTCTTC

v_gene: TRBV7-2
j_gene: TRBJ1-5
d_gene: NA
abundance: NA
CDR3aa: CASSTTGLGNQPQHF
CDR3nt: TGTGCCAGCAGCACAACAGGGTTAGGCAATCAGCCCCAGCATTTT

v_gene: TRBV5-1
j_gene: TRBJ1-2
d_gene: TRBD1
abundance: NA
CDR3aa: CASSVGQSYGYTF
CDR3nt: TGCGCCAGCAGCGTGGGACAGTCCTATGGCTACACCTTC

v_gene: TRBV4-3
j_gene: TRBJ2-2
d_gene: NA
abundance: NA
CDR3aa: CASKEGINTGELFF
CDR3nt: TGCGCCAGCAAAGAGGGGATTAACACCGGGGAGCTGTTTTTT

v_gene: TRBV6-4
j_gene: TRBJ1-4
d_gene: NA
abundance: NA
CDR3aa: CARRIGTNEKLFF
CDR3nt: TGTGCCAGACGGATTGGAACTAATGAAAAACTGTTTTTT

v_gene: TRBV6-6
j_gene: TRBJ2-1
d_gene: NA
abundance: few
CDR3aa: CASSYLGANNEQFF
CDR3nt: TGTGCCAGCAGTTATTTGGGGGCGAACAATGAGCAGTTCTTC

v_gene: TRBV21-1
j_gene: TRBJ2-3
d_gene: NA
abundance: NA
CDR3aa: CASRGQRAPTDTQYF
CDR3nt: TGTGCCAGCCGTGGACAGAGGGCCCCCACAGATACGCAGTATTTT

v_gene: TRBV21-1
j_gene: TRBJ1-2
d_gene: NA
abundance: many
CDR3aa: CASSIEVLGYTF
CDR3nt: TGTGCCAGCAGCATTGAGGTACTCGGCTACACCTTC